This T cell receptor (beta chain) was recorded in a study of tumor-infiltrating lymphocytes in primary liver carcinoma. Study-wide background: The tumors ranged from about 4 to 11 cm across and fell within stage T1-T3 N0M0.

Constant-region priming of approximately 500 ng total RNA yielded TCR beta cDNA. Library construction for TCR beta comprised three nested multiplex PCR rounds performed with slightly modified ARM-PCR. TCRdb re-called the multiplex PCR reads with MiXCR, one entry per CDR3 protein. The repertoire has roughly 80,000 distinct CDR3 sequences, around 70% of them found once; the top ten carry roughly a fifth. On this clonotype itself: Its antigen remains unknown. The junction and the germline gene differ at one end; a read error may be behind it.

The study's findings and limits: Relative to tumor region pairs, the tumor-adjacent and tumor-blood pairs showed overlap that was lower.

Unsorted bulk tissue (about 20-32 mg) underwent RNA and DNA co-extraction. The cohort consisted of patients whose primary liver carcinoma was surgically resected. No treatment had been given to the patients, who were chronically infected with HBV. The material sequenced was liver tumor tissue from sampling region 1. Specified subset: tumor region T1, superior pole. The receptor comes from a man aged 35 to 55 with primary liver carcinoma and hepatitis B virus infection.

Here the CDR3 DNA reads TGTGTCAGCATAGCTAGCGGGTACCGCCGCACCGGGGAGCTGTTTTTT. Translated, it gives CVSIASGYRRTGELFF. V gene TRBV2 combines with J gene TRBJ2-2; 8 nucleotides match TRBD2. From germline, CDR1 is SNHLY and CDR2 FYNNEI. The CDR3 is 16 residues long.